The entry that follows covers one T cell receptor (beta chain) sequence. This record belongs to a study of T cell changes during pregnancy in multiple sclerosis. CDR3 size: 15 residues. CDR1 and CDR2 (germline): SGHRS, YFSETQ. V shed 4 bases and J 2 bases; nucleotides not matched to a gene: 9. Method: immunoSEQ multiplex PCR; TCRdb's copy keeps in-frame clones and lacks some. The sample contains tens of thousands of clones, roughly 88% of which appear only once. This sequence was found in a female donor in good health, enrolled as a control in a pregnancy study. The sequences come from peripheral blood, collected in the first trimester of pregnancy. This chain connects TRBV5-1 to TRBJ2-7, with TRBD1 matching over 7 bases. CDR3 sequence (DNA): TGCGCCAGCAGCCCCCTAGGGGACAGCCCCTACGAGCAGTACTTC. It yields the protein CASSPLGDSPYEQYF.